A single sample is the source of the 27 T cell receptor beta chains below, sequenced in a study of blood T cell repertoires in COVID-19. This table comes from immunoSEQ multiplex PCR, and its TCRdb copy is limited to in-frame clones, with some not included. The table includes approximately 70,000 clones, approximately 90% detected once. What was sequenced was peripheral blood. These TCRs come from a woman aged 45 to 65 with COVID-19, enrolled during active disease.

This clone turned up a few times. The rearrangement links TRBV5-6 to TRBJ1-4; D may be TRBD1 (6 bases). This CDR3 contains 17 residues. V lost 3 bases to trimming and J lost 2 bases, with 17 bases between them. Germline CDR1 SGHDT, CDR2 YYEEEE. The CDR3 bases are TGTGCCAGCAGCTCCTATTACAGGGTCCGGACTAATGAAAAACTGTTTTTT. This encodes CASSSYYRVRTNEKLFF.

This clone came up a few times. The rearrangement joins TRBV7-3 to TRBJ2-7; no definite D call. V lost 1 base, J lost 7 bases, and 11 bases lay in between. The germline V gene encodes CDR1 SGHTA and CDR2 FQGTGA. This CDR3 contains 13 residues. This CDR3 reads CASSLSWRSEQYF. The CDR3, as DNA: TGTGCCAGCAGCTTAAGTTGGCGGTCAGAGCAGTACTTC. The full variable domain, in which reference TRBV7-3 and TRBJ2-7 provide the parts outside the CDR3, is GAGVSQTPSNKVTEKGKYVELRCDPISGHTALYWYRQSLGQGPEFLIYFQGTGAADDSGLPNDRFFAVRPEGSVSTLKIQRTERGDSAVYLCASSLSWRSEQYFGPGTRLTVT.

This chain uses TRBV10-3 with TRBJ1-5; maybe TRBD1 (6 bases). V shed 6 bases and J shed 3 bases, with 12 bases lying between them. The germline gives CDR1 ENHRY, CDR2 SYGVKD. The CDR3 covers 14 residues. CDR3 in DNA: TGTGCCATCAGCGCAGGACAGAACAATCAGCCCCAGCATTTT. The encoded protein is CAISAGQNNQPQHF.

The chain employs TRBV5-4 and TRBJ2-1, with 7 bases lining up with TRBD2. With V trimmed by 3 bases and J by 7 bases, 16 bases remained unmatched. The CDR3 covers 17 residues. Looked up from germline, CDR1 is SGHNT and CDR2 is YYREEE (reference sequence). CDR3 DNA sequence: TGTGCCAGCAGCTGGGGGGGTAGCGGCCGCGGACGGAATGAGCAGTTCTTC. This sequence encodes CASSWGGSGRGRNEQFF.

J is TRBJ1-3 and V is TRBV30, with D uncertain. V shed 0 bases and J shed 2 bases, with 14 bases lying between them. The CDR3 spans 16 residues. Germline V gene sequence: CDR1 GTSNPN, CDR2 SVGIG (reference sequence). The CDR3 DNA follows: TGTGCCTGGAGTGTGAAAAGCAGGATGGCTGGAAACACCATATATTTT. This sequence encodes CAWSVKSRMAGNTIYF.

The chain recombines TRBV6-5 with TRBJ1-5; D is unclear. Trimming removed 7 bases at V and 1 base at J, with 11 bases between. The CDR3 has 14 amino acids. Germline CDR1 and CDR2: MNHEY and SVGAGI. CDR3 sequence: CASKRVSSNQPQHF. In DNA form, the CDR3 reads TGTGCCAGCAAGAGGGTGTCGAGCAATCAGCCCCAGCATTTT.

J is TRBJ1-1 and V is TRBV6-2 or TRBV6-3; no clear D. Per the germline V gene, CDR1 is MNHEY and CDR2 is SVGEGT. The V end lost 6 bases, the J end lost 5 bases, and 25 bases lay between the germline ends. The CDR3 sequence is 17 residues long. The CDR3 here is CASSRSRVPKGGTEAFF. CDR3 DNA: TGTGCCAGCAGCCGGAGTAGAGTCCCCAAGGGAGGGACTGAAGCTTTCTTT.

The V and J genes are TRBV2 and TRBJ1-5; D not certain. From germline, CDR1 is SNHLY and CDR2 FYNNEI. CDR3 length: 13 amino acids. The V gene lost 2 bases and the J gene lost 11 bases, with 13 bases spanning the gap. The CDR3 reads CASSERTGLSQHF. CDR3 nucleotide sequence: TGTGCCAGCAGTGAACGGACTGGCTTGTCCCAGCATTTT.

This clone occurred a few times. The J gene is TRBJ1-1, the V gene TRBV2; a possible D gene is TRBD1 (5 bases). The V gene's germline CDR1 is SNHLY and CDR2 FYNNEI. There are 14 residues in the CDR3. V was clipped by 11 bases and J by 0 bases, with 16 bases between them. The CDR3 reads CASYPGYMNTEAFF. The CDR3 DNA follows: TGTGCCTCCTACCCAGGGTATATGAACACTGAAGCTTTCTTT.

The chain has TRBV3-1 (or the pseudogene TRBV3-2) and TRBJ2-5, with 11 bases aligning to TRBD2. Trimming removed 4 bases from V and 5 bases from J; junction bases left unmatched: 9. Per the germline V gene, CDR1 is LGHDT and CDR2 is YNNKEL (reference sequence). The CDR3 covers 16 residues. The CDR3 sequence is CASSPELAGVGETQYF. CDR3 coding DNA: TGTGCCAGCAGCCCAGAACTAGCGGGAGTAGGGGAGACCCAGTACTTC.

The genes are TRBV11-2 and TRBJ2-5; weak D call: TRBD2 (7 bases). This CDR3 comprises 14 residues. Germline-derived CDR1 and CDR2 are SGHAT and FQNNGV. Deletions cut 5 bases from V and 7 bases from J, with 17 bases between. The CDR3 nucleotides are TGTGCCAGCAGCCCAAGGGGGGGGTTTGCGACCCAGTACTTC. As protein: CASSPRGGFATQYF.

The V gene is TRBV18, the J gene TRBJ2-3, with TRBD1 as a possible D gene (6 bases). From germline, CDR1 is KGHSH and CDR2 LQKENI. The length of the CDR3 is 16 residues. V lost 2 bases and J lost 3, with 15 bases in between. The CDR3 DNA follows: TGTGCCAGCTCACCATTGTACAGGGAAGATACAGATACGCAGTATTTT. It yields the protein CASSPLYREDTDTQYF.

The genes are TRBV5-6 and TRBJ2-1, with a weak D call TRBD1 (5 bases). CDR1 and CDR2 from the germline V gene are SGHDT and YYEEEE. Trimming cost V 0 bases and J 1 base, with 8 bases left between them. CDR3 length: 15 amino acids. The chain's CDR3 is CASSLDRFSYNEQFF. For the CDR3, the DNA is TGTGCCAGCAGCTTGGACAGGTTTTCCTACAATGAGCAGTTCTTC.

This chain joins TRBV27 and TRBJ1-1; possibly TRBD1 for D (5 bases). The V gene lost 6 bases and the J gene lost 4 bases, with 15 bases spanning the gap. There are 14 residues in the CDR3. Germline V lookup: CDR1 MNHEY, CDR2 SMNVEV (reference sequence). The CDR3 loop reads CASSSWGSFTEAFF. The CDR3 DNA follows: TGTGCCAGCAGCTCCTGGGGCAGCTTCACTGAAGCTTTCTTT.

This clone was observed once. The chain recombines TRBV7-2 with TRBJ2-1, with D maybe TRBD2 (5 bases). The CDR3 has 15 amino acids. Germline CDR1 and CDR2: SGHTA and FQGNSA. V lost 5 bases, J lost 3 bases, and 14 bases lay in between. The CDR3 reads CASSPDSRNYNEQFF. CDR3 DNA sequence: TGTGCCAGCAGCCCGGACTCTCGTAACTACAATGAGCAGTTCTTC. The full variable domain, completed using reference TRBV7-2 and TRBJ2-1, is GAGVSQSPSNKVTEKGKDVELRCDPISGHTALYWYRQSLGQGLEFLIYFQGNSAPDKSGLPSDRFSAERTGGSVSTLTIQRTQQEDSAVYLCASSPDSRNYNEQFFGPGTRLTVL.

The chain couples TRBV9 to TRBJ2-2, with a tentative D call TRBD2 (6 bases). Germline V lookup: CDR1 SGDLS, CDR2 YYNGEE. The CDR3 loop spans 15 amino acids. The V and J ends lost 0 bases and 4 bases respectively, with 10 bases between them. CDR3 coding DNA: TGTGCCAGCAGCGTAGTAGGAGGGGCCACCGGGGAGCTGTTTTTT. As protein: CASSVVGGATGELFF.

The chain is built from TRBV5-4 and TRBJ2-5; weak D call: TRBD2 (6 bases). Germline assignment: CDR1 SGHNT and CDR2 YYREEE (reference sequence). This CDR3 comprises 15 residues. The germline V and J ends were trimmed by 0 bases and 5 bases, with 14 bases remaining between them. CDR3: CASSLGIGRGETQYF. The CDR3 DNA reads TGTGCCAGCAGCTTGGGGATTGGACGGGGGGAGACCCAGTACTTC.

The rearrangement links TRBV30 to TRBJ2-7; tentative D call: TRBD2 (6 bases). The CDR3 contains 12 residues. Germline loops: CDR1 GTSNPN, CDR2 SVGIG (reference sequence). V lost 0 bases and J lost 9, with 12 bases in between. The CDR3 nucleotides read TGTGCCTGGAGTGTACATGGGGGAGGGCAGTACTTC. This codes for CAWSVHGGGQYF.

This clone appeared a single time. The chain couples TRBV3-1 (or the pseudogene TRBV3-2) to TRBJ2-7; TRBD2 aligns across 7 bases. The V gene end was trimmed by 0 bases and the J gene end by 3 bases; junction bases not matched to a gene: 2. Germline values: CDR1 LGHDT, CDR2 YNNKEL (reference sequence). The CDR3 is 14 amino acids. CDR3 residues: CASSQEGRVYEQYF. DNA for the CDR3: TGTGCCAGCAGCCAAGAAGGGAGGGTCTACGAGCAGTACTTC.

The chain combines TRBV20-1 with TRBJ2-5, with D hard to call. This CDR3 has 11 residues. Trimming stripped 3 bases from V and 7 bases from J, with 9 bases between. The germline V gene has CDR1 DFQATT and CDR2 SNEGSKA (reference sequence). The DNA of the CDR3 is TGCAGTGCTAGTGTCTCTTGGACCCAGTACTTC. It yields the protein CSASVSWTQYF.

This chain uses TRBV4-1 with TRBJ1-1; D is undetermined. Trimming took 1 base from V and 1 from J, leaving 10 bases between them. This CDR3 has 15 amino acids. The germline V gene has CDR1 MGHRA and CDR2 YSYEKL. CDR3 sequence: CASSQAHLANTEAFF. The CDR3 DNA sequence: TGCGCCAGCAGCCAAGCACATTTAGCGAACACTGAAGCTTTCTTT.

The chain employs TRBV11-2 and TRBJ2-7; D is uncertain. V dropped 5 bases and J dropped 2 bases, with 13 bases sitting between them. The CDR3 spans 14 residues. CDR1 and CDR2 from the germline V gene are SGHAT and FQNNGV. The CDR3 protein is CASSAIQSPYEQYF. The CDR3 bases are TGTGCCAGCAGCGCCATACAGAGCCCCTACGAGCAGTACTTC.

This chain joins TRBV4-1 and TRBJ1-4; TRBD1 agrees at 7 bases. Germline CDR1 and CDR2: MGHRA and YSYEKL. The V gene end was trimmed by 3 bases and the J gene end by 0 bases; junction bases not matched to a gene: 13. The CDR3 consists of 19 residues. The CDR3 nucleotides are TGCGCCAGCAGCCAGGGACAGTGGTTCAGGTCGTCAACTAATGAAAAACTGTTTTTT. This sequence encodes CASSQGQWFRSSTNEKLFF.

The CDR3 bases are TGTGCCTCGAGACCGGGAGGTCGGAACACCGGGGAGCTGTTTTTT. Its translation is CASRPGGRNTGELFF. V usage is TRBV6-6 and J usage is TRBJ2-2; 7 nucleotides agree with TRBD2. The V gene end was trimmed by 11 bases and the J gene end by 1 base; junction bases not matched to a gene: 10. The CDR3 has 15 residues. Germline V CDR1 and CDR2: MNHNY, SVGAGI (reference sequence).

The rearrangement uses TRBV6-5 and TRBJ1-2, with D possibly being TRBD1 (6 bases). Between the trimmed V and J ends, which lost 5 bases and 5 bases, there was a span of 9 bases. This CDR3 region has 12 residues. Germline CDR1 MNHEY, CDR2 SVGAGI. The CDR3 reads CASSRQGYGYTF. CDR3 coding DNA: TGTGCCAGCAGTCGCCAGGGGTATGGCTACACCTTC.

The chain joins TRBV7-2 to TRBJ2-7; 8 bases line up with TRBD2. The trim removed 5 bases at V and 2 bases at J, leaving 8 bases unmatched. CDR3 size: 15 residues. From germline, CDR1 is SGHTA and CDR2 FQGNSA. CDR3 amino acids: CASSPPGGGPYEQYF. DNA of the CDR3: TGTGCCAGCAGCCCTCCGGGGGGGGGCCCCTACGAGCAGTACTTC.

This chain connects TRBV27 to TRBJ2-3; 8 positions agree with TRBD2. The CDR3 loop spans 21 amino acids. The V and J ends lost 5 bases and 5 bases, in that order; junction bases with no gene match: 27. CDR1 MNHEY and CDR2 SMNVEV come from the germline V gene (reference sequence). Here the CDR3 reads CASSAHSPTRSGAGAVDTQYF. DNA for the CDR3: TGTGCCAGCAGTGCCCACTCCCCGACACGGAGCGGAGCGGGAGCGGTAGATACGCAGTATTTT.